Listed here is a single T cell receptor beta chain. In the original analysis: Using reference gene primer amplification, nucleated cell counts were estimated. Sequencing used immunoSEQ multiplex PCR; TCRdb keeps in-frame clones, though not all of them. D and trimming come from the DNA, and the V and J calls and clone size come from that table. The sample has 30,000 to 40,000 clones, about 91% seen once. The data stem from a study of blood T cell repertoires in COVID-19. Study overall: Acute and convalescent COVID-19 samples came from the United States, Italy and Spain. The cDNA or gDNA used as material had been derived from T cells, B-cell-depleted T cells, or PBMCs.

V lost 1 base, J lost 2 bases, and 14 bases lay in between. The CDR3 is made up of 16 amino acids. In germline, CDR1 is MNHEY, CDR2 SMNVEV (reference sequence). The chain has TRBV27 and TRBJ1-1, with a possible D match to TRBD1 (6 bases). The receptor was derived from a human donor in a cohort sampled during active COVID-19. Sequenced material: peripheral blood. The chain's CDR3 is CASSLLQGGGNTEAFF. For the CDR3, the DNA is TGTGCCAGCAGTTTATTACAGGGAGGGGGAAACACTGAAGCTTTCTTT.